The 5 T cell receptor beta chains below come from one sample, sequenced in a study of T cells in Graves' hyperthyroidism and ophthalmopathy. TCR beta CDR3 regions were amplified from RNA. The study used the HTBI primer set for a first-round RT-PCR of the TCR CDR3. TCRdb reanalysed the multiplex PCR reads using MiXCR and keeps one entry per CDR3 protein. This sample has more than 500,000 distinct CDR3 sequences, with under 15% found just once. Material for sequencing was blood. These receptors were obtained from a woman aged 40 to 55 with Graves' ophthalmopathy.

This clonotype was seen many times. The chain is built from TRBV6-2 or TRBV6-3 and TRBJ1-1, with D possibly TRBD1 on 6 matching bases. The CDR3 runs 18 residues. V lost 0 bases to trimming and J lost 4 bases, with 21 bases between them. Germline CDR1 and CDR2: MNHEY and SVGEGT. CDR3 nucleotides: TGTGCCAGCAGTTACTCTAACCCTTACACAGGGCTGGGCACTGAAGCTTTCTTT. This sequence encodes CASSYSNPYTGLGTEAFF.

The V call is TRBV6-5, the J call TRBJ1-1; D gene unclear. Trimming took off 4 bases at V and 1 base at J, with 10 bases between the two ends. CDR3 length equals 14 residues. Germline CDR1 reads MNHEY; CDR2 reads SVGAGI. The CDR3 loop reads CASSSRPPNTEAFF. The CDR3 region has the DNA TGTGCCAGCAGTTCGCGACCCCCGAACACTGAAGCTTTCTTT.

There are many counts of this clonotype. DNA for the CDR3: TGTGCCAGCAGTTCGCCGGGACAGGTGAACACTGAAGCTTTCTTT. Its protein is CASSSPGQVNTEAFF. The chain has TRBV28 and TRBJ1-1; 8 bases agree with TRBD1. The CDR3 spans 15 residues. Germline lookup yields CDR1 MDHEN and CDR2 SYDVKM. The junction had 4 bases not matched to a gene; V was cut back by 4 bases and J by 0 bases.

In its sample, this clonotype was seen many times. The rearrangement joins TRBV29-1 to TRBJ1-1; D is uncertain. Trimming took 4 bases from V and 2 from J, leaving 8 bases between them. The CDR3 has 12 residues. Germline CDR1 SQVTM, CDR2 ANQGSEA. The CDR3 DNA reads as TGCAGCGTTGTTTCAGCAAACACTGAAGCTTTCTTT. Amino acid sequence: CSVVSANTEAFF.

CDR3 sequence reads: CASSFGRGMSPLHF. As DNA, the CDR3 is TGTGCCAGCAGTTTCGGCAGGGGAATGTCACCCCTCCACTTT. V gene TRBV28 combines with J gene TRBJ1-6; weak D call: TRBD1 (6 bases). This CDR3 has 14 residues. Trimming took 3 bases from V and 10 from J, leaving 13 bases between them. Per germline, CDR1 MDHEN and CDR2 SYDVKM.